A single sample gave rise to the 19 T cell receptor beta chains below, sequenced in a study of human T cells and chemical hapten exposure. Sample time point: patch test 2, 6 weeks after DPC sensitization. Treatment of the sample: therapeutic diphenylcyclopropenone sensitization with weekly scalp DPC. Unseparated into fractions, whole blood served as the source from which total RNA was extracted. A single record per CDR3 protein comes from TCRdb applying MiXCR to the RACE reads. The repertoire holds 35,000 to 50,000 distinct CDR3 sequences, with approximately 9.5% as singletons. The specimen was whole blood, collected in connection with sensitization to the hapten diphenylcyclopropenone (DPC). These receptors all come from a young woman with alopecia areata. Some clones in this sample may be carry-over from other donors' samples.

The gene calls are TRBV3-1 and TRBJ1-6; 8 bases are a match to TRBD1. V trimming: 2 bases; J trimming: 9 bases; junction bases outside the gene matches: 6. Germline CDR1 and CDR2: LGHDT and YNNKEL (reference sequence). CDR3 length equals 15 residues. The CDR3 nucleotides read TGTGCCAGCAGCCAACCGACAGGGGTCGGTTCACCCCTCCACTTT. This encodes CASSQPTGVGSPLHF.

This clonotype was detected ten times or more. This rearrangement joins TRBV19 to TRBJ2-3, with 8 bases aligning to TRBD2. CDR1 and CDR2 (germline): LNHDA, SQIVND (reference sequence). The CDR3 is 17 residues long. The J segment lost 1 base and the V segment lost 6 bases, leaving 12 bases of the junction unmatched. CDR3 sequence (DNA): TGTGCCAGTAGCTTCTGGGGAGCGGGGGTCCGCACAGATACGCAGTATTTT. Translated, it gives CASSFWGAGVRTDTQYF.

The CDR3 loop is CSARVAGEETQYF. The CDR3 region has the DNA TGCAGTGCTAGAGTGGCAGGGGAAGAGACCCAGTACTTC. V gene TRBV20-1 combines with J gene TRBJ2-5; D possibly corresponds to TRBD1 (6 bases). V was clipped by 1 base and J by 3 bases, with 9 bases between them. CDR3 size: 13 residues. Per the germline V gene, CDR1 is DFQATT and CDR2 is SNEGSKA (reference sequence).

This clonotype was observed at least ten times. This CDR3 is CASSLMTGGRGKETQYF. Written as DNA, the CDR3 is TGTGCCAGCAGTCTAATGACGGGGGGTAGAGGGAAAGAGACCCAGTACTTC. This chain uses TRBV6-6 with TRBJ2-5; 7 nucleotides align to TRBD2. The CDR3 has 17 residues. Germline V gene sequence: CDR1 MNHNY, CDR2 SVGAGI (reference sequence). V gave up 5 bases and J gave up 3 bases; unmatched junction bases: 15.

By proportion, this clonotype is medium-sized. The chain has TRBV3-1 and TRBJ1-6; D gene uncertain. V was cut by 1 base and J by 8 bases, with 6 bases left in between. Germline V gene lookup returns CDR1 LGHDT and CDR2 YNNKEL (reference sequence). The CDR3 totals 13 residues. The CDR3 DNA reads as TGTGCCAGCAGCCAAGGGAGACATTCACCCCTCCACTTT. Translation gives CASSQGRHSPLHF. The variable domain in full, with the rest retrieved from reference TRBV3-1 and TRBJ1-6, is DTAVSQTPKYLVTQMGNDKSIKCEQNLGHDTMYWYKQDSKKFLKIMFSYNNKELIINETVPNRFSPKSPDKAHLNLHINSLELGDSAVYFCASSQGRHSPLHFGNGTRLTVT.

The chain joins TRBV20-1 to TRBJ1-6; 7 bases line up with TRBD1. CDR1 and CDR2 (germline): DFQATT, SNEGSKA (reference sequence). This CDR3 contains 15 residues. The J segment lost 7 bases and the V segment lost 0 bases, leaving 6 bases of the junction unmatched. The CDR3 protein is CSARDKGQWNSPLHF. The CDR3 DNA reads as TGCAGTGCTAGAGATAAGGGACAGTGGAATTCACCCCTCCACTTT.

This clonotype was seen more than once but under ten times. The chain combines TRBV5-1 with TRBJ1-5; D is ambiguous. With 4 bases removed from V and 4 bases from J, the gap between germline ends came to 9 bases. Per the germline V gene, CDR1 is SGHRS and CDR2 is YFSETQ. The CDR3 has 13 amino acids. The CDR3 DNA reads as TGCGCCAGCAGCCCGGGAGCTAATCAGCCCCAGCATTTT. It encodes CASSPGANQPQHF.

J is TRBJ2-3 and V is TRBV5-1; tentative D call: TRBD2 (6 bases). Germline V lookup: CDR1 SGHRS, CDR2 YFSETQ. The CDR3 runs to 16 residues. V was cut by 0 bases and J by 2 bases, with 13 bases left in between. The CDR3 region is CASSLVGGLITDTQYF. The DNA of the CDR3 is TGCGCCAGCAGCTTGGTGGGGGGACTGATCACAGATACGCAGTATTTT.

In its sample, this clonotype was seen many times. The chain joins TRBV14 to TRBJ2-7; the D is unclear. The CDR3 spans 14 residues. Trimming took 4 bases from V and 0 from J, leaving 10 bases between them. Germline V gene sequence: CDR1 SGHDN, CDR2 FVKESK. The DNA of the CDR3 is TGTGCCAGCAGCCCCCTCGGCGGCTCCTACGAGCAGTACTTC. This codes for CASSPLGGSYEQYF.

The V and J genes are TRBV6-1 and TRBJ2-5; D gene unclear. The CDR3 is made up of 12 amino acids. V was clipped by 7 bases and J by 7 bases, with 13 bases between them. Germline lookup yields CDR1 MNHNS and CDR2 SASEGT. The CDR3 reads CASKTPSGTQYF. CDR3 sequence (DNA): TGTGCCAGCAAAACACCCTCGGGGACCCAGTACTTC.

This clonotype has just a few counts. J is TRBJ1-5 and V is TRBV7-2; D is unresolved. V gave up 2 bases and J gave up 5 bases, with 10 bases separating them. Germline CDR1 SGHTA, CDR2 FQGNSA. The CDR3 length is 14 residues. Here the CDR3 DNA reads TGTGCCAGCAGCTTATTTTCAGAGGATCAGCCCCAGCATTTT. Residues: CASSLFSEDQPQHF.

This chain joins TRBV7-9 and TRBJ2-3; 14 nucleotides match TRBD2. The CDR3 spans 20 residues. Germline V CDR1 and CDR2: SEHNR, FQNEAQ (reference sequence). J was trimmed by 4 bases and V by 6 bases; bases with no gene match: 18. CDR3: CASREDTGLAGARWPDTQYF. CDR3 DNA: TGTGCCAGCAGGGAGGACACGGGACTAGCGGGGGCCCGGTGGCCAGATACGCAGTATTTT.

The genes are TRBV3-1 and TRBJ2-1, with a weak D call TRBD2 (7 bases). V lost 0 bases and J lost 9, with 18 bases in between. The germline V gene has CDR1 LGHDT and CDR2 YNNKEL (reference sequence). The CDR3 spans 16 residues. CDR3 DNA sequence: TGTGCCAGCAGCCAAGACACGAGGGGGGGCCGCTTTGAGCAGTTCTTC. It encodes CASSQDTRGGRFEQFF.

The chain carries TRBV24-1 and TRBJ2-3; possible D gene TRBD2, 5 bases. The CDR3 contains 14 residues. Per germline, CDR1 KGHDR and CDR2 SFDVKD. Trimming shortened V by 1 base and J by 7 bases, and 11 bases separated the two germline ends. The CDR3 DNA sequence: TGTGCCACCAGTGATTTTGGCCGGGATCATACGCAGTATTTT. Encoded protein: CATSDFGRDHTQYF.

The chain combines TRBV6-2 or TRBV6-3 with TRBJ2-1, with 10 nucleotides matching TRBD2. With V trimmed by 3 bases and J by 4 bases, 3 bases remained unmatched. Germline V CDR1 and CDR2: MNHEY, SVGEGT. The length of the CDR3 is 15 residues. The CDR3 DNA reads as TGTGCCAGCAGTTATACTAGCGGGGCTTACAATGAGCAGTTCTTC. It encodes CASSYTSGAYNEQFF.

V and J are TRBV5-1 and TRBJ2-7; the match to TRBD2 covers 8 bases. The CDR3 totals 14 residues. Germline V gene lookup returns CDR1 SGHRS and CDR2 YFSETQ. V shed 4 bases, J shed 3 bases, and the junction held 6 bases outside the gene matches. The CDR3 DNA sequence: TGCGCCAGCAGCGCTGCGGGGGGAGGCTACGAGCAGTACTTC. Translation gives CASSAAGGGYEQYF.

This clonotype was seen ten or more times. The chain joins TRBV29-1 to TRBJ2-7; no definite D call. V was trimmed by 4 bases and J by 5 bases, leaving 18 bases between them. Looked up from germline, CDR1 is SQVTM and CDR2 is ANQGSEA. The length of the CDR3 is 14 residues. Here the CDR3 reads CSVVSSQTAHEQYF. In DNA, the CDR3 is TGCAGCGTTGTCTCGTCCCAGACTGCCCACGAGCAGTACTTC.

This clonotype occurred many times. The chain uses TRBV7-2 and TRBJ2-1; D is undetermined. V was trimmed by 7 bases and J by 0 bases, leaving 13 bases between them. Germline V gives CDR1 SGHTA, CDR2 FQGNSA. The CDR3 length is 15 residues. The CDR3 nucleotides read TGTGCCAGCATCGTTGACTCAAGCTCCTACAATGAGCAGTTCTTC. The encoded protein is CASIVDSSSYNEQFF. Based on the CDR3 plus reference TRBV7-2 and TRBJ2-1, the full variable domain is GAGVSQSPSNKVTEKGKDVELRCDPISGHTALYWYRQSLGQGLEFLIYFQGNSAPDKSGLPSDRFSAERTGGSVSTLTIQRTQQEDSAVYLCASIVDSSSYNEQFFGPGTRLTVL.

This clonotype occurred many times. The chain carries TRBV29-1 and TRBJ1-5, with D perhaps matching TRBD1 (5 bases). There are 12 residues in the CDR3. Trimming pared 4 bases from V and 5 bases from J, leaving 9 bases between. Germline V gene data show CDR1 as SQVTM and CDR2 as ANQGSEA. CDR3 loop: CSVAGGDQPQHF. CDR3 DNA sequence: TGCAGCGTTGCGGGGGGGGATCAGCCCCAGCATTTT.